Shown below are 15 T cell receptor beta chains from a single sample sequenced in a study of sequential checkpoint blockade in melanoma. TCRdb's copy holds only in-frame clones and misses some; the assay was immunoSEQ multiplex PCR. The sample has about 6,100 clones, over 15% seen once. The treatment here: randomized to nivolumab then ipilimumab (arm A) or the reverse (arm B). This sample comprised tumor tissue (inferred from file names), obtained from a patient given nivolumab and ipilimumab in sequence. The receptors come from a human donor with melanoma.

Sample share makes this clone medium-sized. The CDR3 DNA reads TGTGCCAGCAGCCGATATGCCGGGACCAACACAGATACGCAGTATTTT. It codes for CASSRYAGTNTDTQYF. V and J are TRBV11-3 and TRBJ2-3; tentatively, D is TRBD1 or TRBD2 (5 bases each). Looked up from germline, CDR1 is SGHNT and CDR2 is YENEEA. The germline V and J ends were trimmed by 5 bases and 2 bases, with 17 bases remaining between them. The CDR3 length is 16 residues.

This clone was counted only a few times. The chain combines TRBV19 with TRBJ2-3; a possible D gene is TRBD1 (6 bases). V lost 11 bases, J lost 2 bases, and 17 bases lay in between. The CDR3 covers 14 residues. CDR1 is LNHDA, CDR2 SQIVND, per germline (reference sequence). The CDR3 DNA reads as TGTGCCCCCCCTCGGGACAAGACCACAGATACGCAGTATTTT. Translation: CAPPRDKTTDTQYF.

This clone occurred many times. The rearrangement links TRBV6-8 to TRBJ2-7; no firm D call. From germline, CDR1 is MNHGY and CDR2 SAAAGT. The CDR3 is 12 amino acids. Trimming took 4 bases from V and 6 from J, leaving 10 bases between them. The CDR3 DNA reads as TGTGCCAGCAGTTTATCATCGCGCGAGCAGTACTTC. Translated: CASSLSSREQYF.

The sample holds a few counts of this clone. The chain uses TRBV6-8 and TRBJ2-5; 8 bases agree with TRBD1. Per germline, CDR1 MNHGY and CDR2 SAAAGT. V was clipped by 10 bases and J by 1 base; unmatched bases: 2. This CDR3 spans 12 amino acids. In nucleotides, the CDR3 is TGTGCCACGGGACAGGCCCAAGAGACCCAGTACTTC. It translates to CATGQAQETQYF.

In DNA, the CDR3 is TGTGCCAGCAACCTCGTCGGCGATTCCTACGAGCAGTACTTC. Protein: CASNLVGDSYEQYF. The V call is TRBV6-8, the J call TRBJ2-7, with D unclear. CDR3 length: 14 amino acids. From germline, CDR1 is MNHGY and CDR2 SAAAGT. V shed 7 bases and J shed 1 base, with 14 bases lying between them.

CDR3: CASSYLAGGLADTQYF. The CDR3 bases are TGTGCCAGCAGTTACCTAGCGGGGGGGCTCGCAGATACGCAGTATTTT. The rearrangement uses TRBV6-8 and TRBJ2-3; 12 bases match TRBD2. This CDR3 spans 16 amino acids. Trimming at V came to 2 bases and at J to 4 bases, leaving 4 bases not matched to a gene. CDR1 is MNHGY and CDR2 is SAAAGT in the germline V gene.

This clone appeared a few times. The rearrangement links TRBV4-1 to TRBJ2-7; 9 nucleotides agree with TRBD2. After removal of 4 bases from V and 12 bases from J, the junction contained 10 bases not matched to a gene. Germline values: CDR1 MGHRA, CDR2 YSYEKL. There are 13 residues in the CDR3. CDR3 bases: TGCGCCAGCAGCCCCAAGCTAGCGGGGTTTTTGTACTTC. Translated, it gives CASSPKLAGFLYF.

The sample holds a few counts of this clone. V gene TRBV11-3 combines with J gene TRBJ2-3, with 8 bases matching TRBD1. Germline assignment: CDR1 SGHNT and CDR2 YENEEA. V lost 5 bases and J lost 4; bases outside the gene matches: 8. The CDR3 extends over 15 amino acids. The CDR3 sequence: CASSPPGGQADTQYF. In DNA, the CDR3 is TGTGCCAGCAGCCCTCCAGGGGGCCAGGCAGATACGCAGTATTTT.

This CDR3 is CASSAGTGGNEQFF. The DNA of the CDR3 is TGTGCCAGCAGCGCCGGGACAGGGGGCAATGAGCAGTTCTTC. The rearrangement uses TRBV9 and TRBJ2-1; TRBD1 agrees at 11 bases. Per germline, CDR1 SGDLS and CDR2 YYNGEE. After removal of 3 bases from V and 6 bases from J, the junction contained 2 bases not matched to a gene. The CDR3 spans 14 residues. The complete variable domain, with remaining parts taken from reference TRBV9 and TRBJ2-1, reads DSGVTQTPKHLITATGQRVTLRCSPRSGDLSVYWYQQSLDQGLQFLIQYYNGEERAKGNILERFSAQQFPDLHSELNLSSLELGDSALYFCASSAGTGGNEQFFGPGTRLTVL.

This clone was observed a few times. This chain uses TRBV19 with TRBJ1-2; D not certain. The CDR3 covers 11 residues. The V end lost 10 bases, the J end lost 4 bases, and 10 bases lay between the germline ends. Germline values: CDR1 LNHDA, CDR2 SQIVND (reference sequence). The CDR3 region is CATRQGYGYTF. DNA for the CDR3: TGTGCCACCAGACAAGGCTATGGCTACACCTTC.

The chain is built from TRBV19 and TRBJ2-5, with D possibly matching TRBD1 (6 bases). Germline CDR1 LNHDA, CDR2 SQIVND (reference sequence). Trimming pared 7 bases from V and 4 bases from J, leaving 13 bases between. The CDR3 spans 13 residues. This chain's CDR3 is CASTQEGGETQYF. DNA for the CDR3: TGTGCCAGTACCCAGGAAGGGGGAGAGACCCAGTACTTC.

This clone was counted between two and nine times. The chain couples TRBV11-3 to TRBJ2-7; the D is unclear. Germline assignment: CDR1 SGHNT and CDR2 YENEEA. The CDR3 is 14 residues long. The ends were cut back, 2 bases at V and 6 bases at J, with 14 bases in the middle. The CDR3 DNA is TGTGCCAGCAGCTTAAAACTATCCGCCGGCGAGCAGTACTTC. Translated: CASSLKLSAGEQYF.

This clone occurred a few times. The rearrangement uses TRBV11-3 and TRBJ2-1; possibly TRBD1 for D (5 bases). Trimming stripped 3 bases from V and 3 bases from J, with 12 bases between. The germline V gene has CDR1 SGHNT and CDR2 YENEEA. The CDR3 is 15 residues long. Here the CDR3 reads CASSFEDRNYNEQFF. CDR3 nucleotides: TGTGCCAGCAGCTTTGAAGACAGAAACTACAATGAGCAGTTCTTC.

This clone was detected only a few times. This chain links TRBV30 with TRBJ1-5; D gene uncertain. In germline, CDR1 is GTSNPN, CDR2 SVGIG (reference sequence). Trimming pared 3 bases from V and 0 bases from J, leaving 9 bases between. There are 14 residues in the CDR3. CDR3 region: CAWSVGYSNQPQHF. The CDR3 DNA follows: TGTGCCTGGAGCGTAGGGTATAGCAATCAGCCCCAGCATTTT. Based on the CDR3 plus reference TRBV30 and TRBJ1-5, the full variable domain is SQTIHQWPATLVQPVGSPLSLECTVEGTSNPNLYWYRQAAGRGLQLLFYSVGIGQISSEVPQNLSASRPQDRQFILSSKKLLLSDSGFYLCAWSVGYSNQPQHFGDGTRLSIL.

In its sample, this clone ranks as medium-sized. The J gene is TRBJ2-1, the V gene TRBV9, with a possible D match to TRBD1 (6 bases). CDR3 size: 14 residues. Trimming shortened V by 0 bases and J by 8 bases, and 12 bases separated the two germline ends. CDR1 is SGDLS and CDR2 is YYNGEE in the germline V gene. CDR3 nucleotides: TGTGCCAGCAGCGTAGACAGGGTGGTGGATGAGCAGTTCTTC. Translation gives CASSVDRVVDEQFF.